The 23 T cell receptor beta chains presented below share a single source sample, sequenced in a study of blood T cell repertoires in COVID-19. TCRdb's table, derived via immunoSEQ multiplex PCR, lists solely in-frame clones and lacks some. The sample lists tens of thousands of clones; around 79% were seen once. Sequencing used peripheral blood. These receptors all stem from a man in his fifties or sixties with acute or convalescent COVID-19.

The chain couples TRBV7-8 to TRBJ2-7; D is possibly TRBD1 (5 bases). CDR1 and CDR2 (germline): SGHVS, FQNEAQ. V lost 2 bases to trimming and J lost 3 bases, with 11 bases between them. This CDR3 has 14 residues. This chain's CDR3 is CASSLLQGGYEQYF. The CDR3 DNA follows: TGTGCCAGCAGCTTATTGCAGGGCGGCTACGAGCAGTACTTC. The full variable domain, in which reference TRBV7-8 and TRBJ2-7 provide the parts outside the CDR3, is GAGVSQSPRYKVAKRGQDVALRCDPISGHVSLFWYQQALGQGPEFLTYFQNEAQLDKSGLPSDRFFAERPEGSVSTLKIQRTQQEDSAVYLCASSLLQGGYEQYFGPGTRLTVT.

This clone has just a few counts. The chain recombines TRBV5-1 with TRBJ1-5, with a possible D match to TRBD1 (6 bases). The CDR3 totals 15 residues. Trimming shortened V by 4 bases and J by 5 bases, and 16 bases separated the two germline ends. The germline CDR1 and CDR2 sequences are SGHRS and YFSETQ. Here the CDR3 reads CASSRDTSPDQPQHF. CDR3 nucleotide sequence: TGCGCCAGCAGCCGGGACACATCCCCCGATCAGCCCCAGCATTTT.

CDR3 in amino acids: CASSIRGSETQYF. The CDR3 region has the DNA TGTGCCAGCAGTATCCGGGGGAGCGAGACCCAGTACTTC. The chain has TRBV6-2 or TRBV6-3 and TRBJ2-5, with D perhaps matching TRBD2 (6 bases). This CDR3 has 13 residues. Trimming pared 5 bases from V and 5 bases from J, leaving 12 bases between. Germline assignment: CDR1 MNHEY and CDR2 SVGEGT.

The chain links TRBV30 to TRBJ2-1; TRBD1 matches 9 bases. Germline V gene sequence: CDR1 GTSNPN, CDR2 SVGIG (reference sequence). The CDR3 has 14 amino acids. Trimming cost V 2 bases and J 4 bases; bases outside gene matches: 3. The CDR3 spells CAWSIGQGYNEQFF. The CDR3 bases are TGTGCCTGGAGTATTGGACAGGGGTACAATGAGCAGTTCTTC.

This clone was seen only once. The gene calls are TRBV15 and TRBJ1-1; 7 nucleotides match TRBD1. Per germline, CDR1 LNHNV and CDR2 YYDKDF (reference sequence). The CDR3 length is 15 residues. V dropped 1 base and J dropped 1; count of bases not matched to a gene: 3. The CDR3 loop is CATSRVRTGNTEAFF. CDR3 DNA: TGTGCCACCAGCAGAGTAAGGACAGGGAACACTGAAGCTTTCTTT. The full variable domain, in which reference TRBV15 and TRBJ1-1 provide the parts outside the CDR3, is DAMVIQNPRYQVTQFGKPVTLSCSQTLNHNVMYWYQQKSSQAPKLLFHYYDKDFNNEADTPDNFQSRRPNTSFCFLDIRSPGLGDTAMYLCATSRVRTGNTEAFFGQGTRLTVV.

CDR3: CASSYSGDEQFF. CDR3 coding DNA: TGTGCCAGCAGTTACTCCGGAGATGAGCAGTTCTTC. The V call is TRBV6-5, the J call TRBJ2-1; no clear D. The CDR3 contains 12 residues. Germline V gene sequence: CDR1 MNHEY, CDR2 SVGAGI. Trimming cost V 0 bases and J 8 bases, with 5 bases left between them.

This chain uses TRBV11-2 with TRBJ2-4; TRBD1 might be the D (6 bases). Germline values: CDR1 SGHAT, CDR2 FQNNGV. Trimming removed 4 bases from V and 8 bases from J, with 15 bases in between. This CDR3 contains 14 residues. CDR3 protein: CASSYSSGEYIQYF. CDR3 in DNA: TGTGCCAGCAGCTATTCTTCAGGGGAGTACATTCAGTACTTC.

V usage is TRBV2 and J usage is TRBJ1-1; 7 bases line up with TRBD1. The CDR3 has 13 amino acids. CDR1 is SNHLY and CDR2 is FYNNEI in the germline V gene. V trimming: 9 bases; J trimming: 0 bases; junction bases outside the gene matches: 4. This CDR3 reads CAREGQLNTEAFF. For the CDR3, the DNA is TGTGCCAGGGAGGGACAGTTGAACACTGAAGCTTTCTTT.

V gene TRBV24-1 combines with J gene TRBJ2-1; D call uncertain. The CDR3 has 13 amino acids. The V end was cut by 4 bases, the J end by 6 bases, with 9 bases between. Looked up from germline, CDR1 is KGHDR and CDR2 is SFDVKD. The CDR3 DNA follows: TGTGCCACCAGTGACCTTAGTATCAATGAGCAGTTCTTC. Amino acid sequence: CATSDLSINEQFF.

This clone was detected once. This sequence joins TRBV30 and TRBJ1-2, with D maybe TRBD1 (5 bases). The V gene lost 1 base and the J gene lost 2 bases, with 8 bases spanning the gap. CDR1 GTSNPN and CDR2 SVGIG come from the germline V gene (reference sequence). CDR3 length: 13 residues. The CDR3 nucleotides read TGTGCCTGGAGTGCTGGGGGGAACTATGGCTACACCTTC. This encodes CAWSAGGNYGYTF. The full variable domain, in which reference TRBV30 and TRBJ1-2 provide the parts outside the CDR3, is SQTIHQWPATLVQPVGSPLSLECTVEGTSNPNLYWYRQAAGRGLQLLFYSVGIGQISSEVPQNLSASRPQDRQFILSSKKLLLSDSGFYLCAWSAGGNYGYTFGSGTRLTVV.

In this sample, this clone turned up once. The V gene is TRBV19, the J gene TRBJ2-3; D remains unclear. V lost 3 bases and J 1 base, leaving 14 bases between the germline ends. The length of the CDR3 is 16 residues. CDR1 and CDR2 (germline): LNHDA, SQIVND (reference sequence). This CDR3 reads CASSMSAPPGTDTQYF. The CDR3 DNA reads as TGTGCCAGTAGTATGTCCGCGCCCCCGGGCACAGATACGCAGTATTTT.

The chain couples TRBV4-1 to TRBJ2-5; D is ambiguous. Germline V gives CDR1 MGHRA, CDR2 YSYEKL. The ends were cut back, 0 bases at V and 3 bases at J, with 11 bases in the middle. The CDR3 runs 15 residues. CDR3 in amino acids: CASSQDWIAEETQYF. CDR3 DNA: TGCGCCAGCAGCCAAGATTGGATCGCGGAAGAGACCCAGTACTTC.

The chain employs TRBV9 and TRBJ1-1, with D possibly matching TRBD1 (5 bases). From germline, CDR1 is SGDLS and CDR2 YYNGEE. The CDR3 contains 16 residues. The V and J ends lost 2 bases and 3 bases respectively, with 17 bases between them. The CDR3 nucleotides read TGTGCCAGCAGCGTGGGGCTTAGGGTACGGGACACTGAAGCTTTCTTT. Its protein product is CASSVGLRVRDTEAFF.

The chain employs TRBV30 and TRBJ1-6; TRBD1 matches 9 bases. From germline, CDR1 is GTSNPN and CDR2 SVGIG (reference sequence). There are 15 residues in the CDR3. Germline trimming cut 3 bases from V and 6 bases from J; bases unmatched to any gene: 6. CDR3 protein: CAWSAGTGTNSPLHF. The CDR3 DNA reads TGTGCCTGGAGCGCCGGGACAGGGACTAATTCACCCCTCCACTTT.

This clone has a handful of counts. The DNA of the CDR3 is TGTGCCAGTTCACAGGGATTTGATCAGCCCCAGCATTTT. Its translation is CASSQGFDQPQHF. The chain combines TRBV11-2 with TRBJ1-5; TRBD1 is a possible D gene (6 bases). The ends were cut back, 9 bases at V and 5 bases at J, with 14 bases in the middle. The CDR3 consists of 13 residues. The germline V gene encodes CDR1 SGHAT and CDR2 FQNNGV. The complete variable domain, with remaining parts taken from reference TRBV11-2 and TRBJ1-5, reads EAGVAQSPRYKIIEKRQSVAFWCNPISGHATLYWYQQILGQGPKLLIQFQNNGVVDDSQLPKDRFSAERLKGVDSTLKIQPAKLEDSAVYLCASSQGFDQPQHFGDGTRLSIL.

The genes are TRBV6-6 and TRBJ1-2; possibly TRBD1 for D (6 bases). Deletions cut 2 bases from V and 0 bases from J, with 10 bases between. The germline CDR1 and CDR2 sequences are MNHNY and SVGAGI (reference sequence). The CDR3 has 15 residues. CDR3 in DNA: TGTGCCAGCAGTTACGCGGACAGCTCTAACTATGGCTACACCTTC. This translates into CASSYADSSNYGYTF.

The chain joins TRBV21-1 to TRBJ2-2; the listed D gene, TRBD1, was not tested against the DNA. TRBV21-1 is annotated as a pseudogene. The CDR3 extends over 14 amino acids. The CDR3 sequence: CASSKQGSTGELFF. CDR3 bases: TGTGCCAGCAGCAAACAGGGAAGCACCGGGGAGCTGTTTTTT.

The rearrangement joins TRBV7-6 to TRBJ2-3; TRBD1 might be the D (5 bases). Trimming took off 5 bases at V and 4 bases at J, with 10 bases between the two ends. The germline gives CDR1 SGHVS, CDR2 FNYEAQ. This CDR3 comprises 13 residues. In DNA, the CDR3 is TGTGCCAGCAGCCCCGGCAGGGCAGATACGCAGTATTTT. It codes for CASSPGRADTQYF.

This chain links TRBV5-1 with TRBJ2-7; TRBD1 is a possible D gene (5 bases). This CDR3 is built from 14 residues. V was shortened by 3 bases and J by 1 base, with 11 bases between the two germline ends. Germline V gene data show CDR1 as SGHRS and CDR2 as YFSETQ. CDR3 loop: CASSYRQYSYEQYF. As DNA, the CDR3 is TGCGCCAGCAGCTACCGACAGTATTCCTACGAGCAGTACTTC.

The DNA of the CDR3 is TGTGCCATCAGCACCGGGACAGGGGGGAACACCGGGGAGCTGTTTTTT. This codes for CAISTGTGGNTGELFF. The V call is TRBV10-3, the J call TRBJ2-2; TRBD1 matches 11 bases. CDR1 ENHRY and CDR2 SYGVKD come from the germline V gene. With V trimmed by 6 bases and J by 1 base, 4 bases remained unmatched. The CDR3 is 16 amino acids.

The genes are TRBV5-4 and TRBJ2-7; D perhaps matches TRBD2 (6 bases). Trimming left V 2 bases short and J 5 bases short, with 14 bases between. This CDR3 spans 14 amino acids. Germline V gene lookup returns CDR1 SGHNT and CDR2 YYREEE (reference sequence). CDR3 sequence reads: CASSFPGSSDEQYF. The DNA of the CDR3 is TGTGCCAGCAGCTTTCCCGGGAGTAGCGACGAGCAGTACTTC.

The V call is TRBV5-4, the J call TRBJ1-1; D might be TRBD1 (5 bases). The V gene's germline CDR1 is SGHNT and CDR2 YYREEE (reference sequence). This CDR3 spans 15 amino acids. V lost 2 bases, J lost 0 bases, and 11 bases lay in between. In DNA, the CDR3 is TGTGCCAGCAGCTTAGTAGCGGACATGAACACTGAAGCTTTCTTT. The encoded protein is CASSLVADMNTEAFF.

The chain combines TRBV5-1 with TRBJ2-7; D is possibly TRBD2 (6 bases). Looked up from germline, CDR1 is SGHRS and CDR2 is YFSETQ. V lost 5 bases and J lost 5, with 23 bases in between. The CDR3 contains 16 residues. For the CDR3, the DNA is TGCGCCAGCAGTCGATTGGGTACCGGAGGGTGGGACGAGCAGTACTTC. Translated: CASSRLGTGGWDEQYF.